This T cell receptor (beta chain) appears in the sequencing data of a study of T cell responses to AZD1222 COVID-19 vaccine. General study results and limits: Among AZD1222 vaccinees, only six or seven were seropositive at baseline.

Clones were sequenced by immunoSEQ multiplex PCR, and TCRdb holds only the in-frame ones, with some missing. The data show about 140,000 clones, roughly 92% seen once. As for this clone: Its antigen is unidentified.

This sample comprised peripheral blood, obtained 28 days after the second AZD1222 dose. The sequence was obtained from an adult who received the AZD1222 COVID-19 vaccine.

The CDR3 DNA is TGTGCCACCCGTACTGGCCGGGAAGCTTTCTTT. Translating gives CATRTGREAFF. The chain uses TRBV6-5 and TRBJ1-1; D is unclear. Germline V gene lookup returns CDR1 MNHEY and CDR2 SVGAGI. CDR3 length equals 11 residues. Trimming cost V 10 bases and J 8 bases, with 14 bases left between them.